This TCR beta chain was documented in a study of shared clonotypes between healthy human individuals (dated by TCRdb to about 2020). The study in broad terms: The cohort comprised a couple of women and a few men aged 18 to 49 years. Per donor, leukapheresis produced somewhere between about 0.94 and 8.9 billion PBMCs. Libraries were prepared and TCR repertoires were sequenced by different laboratories using diverse techniques, in order to increase sequencing depth and limit assay-specific biases. The study deeply sequenced blood TCR repertoires of 5 or 6 healthy adults to estimate repertoire size and the extent of clonotype sharing between individuals. Study-level results and caveats: Based on pairwise subsampling, the degree of clonotype sharing among donors was expected to be affected by sequencing depth. Sampling was restricted to blood, and TCR repertoires in tissue are likely to differ from TCR repertoires in blood. The genetic and exposure-history diversity represented was limited by the small number of donors.

Healthy HIV-negative adults with no recently reported acute infections or vaccinations were included as donors. All donors were Caucasian adults living in Nashville, Tennessee, USA. For unsorted samples, some 90 million PBMCs were counted, and genomic DNA was extracted using the QIAamp DNA Blood Mini kit. Blood was collected by leukapheresis, and PBMCs were isolated by Ficoll-Histopaque density gradient centrifugation and then cryopreserved in liquid nitrogen vapor phase. From the germline V gene, CDR1 is SGHAT and CDR2 is FQNNGV. The CDR3 measures 15 amino acids from cysteine to phenylalanine. Only the CDR3 region is kept as DNA, spanning 45 bases read in frame from base 1. Compared with germline, V lacks 1 base and J lacks 9 bases; bases without a gene match: 8. This clone has only one observation. Which antigen it targets is not known. Base quality data are lacking; no much larger clone is found one base away.

Using the deep immunoSEQ assay, TCR CDR3 regions were amplified from genomic DNA by multiplex PCR. Genomic DNA extracted from each cell subset was distributed evenly over all wells of several immunoSEQ 96-well plates, and each plate served as one replicate. For unsorted PBMC, about 300 ng genomic DNA, equal to roughly 32,000 T cell genomes, was loaded into each replicate PCR. Genomic DNA from unsorted PBMC was sequenced over ten immunoSEQ deep assay plates. Purified libraries were measured with a Qubit 3.0 fluorometer, size-checked on a Bioanalyzer 2100, and measured again with the KAPA Library Quantification kit. Every immunoSEQ 96-well plate was sequenced on a separate single-read 150-cycle Illumina NextSeq 550 flow cell. The authors processed their data as follows. The immunoSEQ output contained only junctional sequences without quality scores, so filtering could not match that applied to full-length reads. Sequences were annotated with PyIR, a Python wrapper for IgBLAST v1.9, and V/J genes and CDR3 were assigned using IMGT germline references. Reads with weak V/J assignments (E-value above 1e-6), missing CDR3, stop codons, out-of-frame junctions, or ambiguous translated residues were removed. A V3J clonotype was defined by an identical inferred V gene, J gene, and CDR3 amino acid sequence. The percentage overlap between two repertoires was calculated by dividing the number of shared unique clonotypes by the size of the smaller repertoire. Richness of each repertoire was evaluated using RTK rarefaction, the Chao1 estimator, and Recon v2.1 estimates of unobserved clonotypes. The source is immuneACCESS, and TCRdb retained only in-frame sequences with V and J called. Part of the clones is not carried over; for the studies checked, unresolved V genes explain less than half of this, and the remainder is unexplained. For V, J and clone size, that table is used; D and trimming come from the DNA. This sample gives under 600,000 clones in total; around 79% of them show up just once. The top ten clonotypes cover approximately 12% of the sample.

The sequenced sample consisted of PBMCs. The chain is made from TRBV11-2 and TRBJ2-1, and 8 junction bases match TRBD2. This TCR was sampled from a woman between 40 and 55 years old in good health. Some clones in this sample may be carry-over from other donors' samples. In nucleotides, the sequence is TGTGCCAGCAGCTTAGCTCGGGGACTAGAGAGTGAGCAGTTCTTC. It specifies CASSLARGLESEQFF.